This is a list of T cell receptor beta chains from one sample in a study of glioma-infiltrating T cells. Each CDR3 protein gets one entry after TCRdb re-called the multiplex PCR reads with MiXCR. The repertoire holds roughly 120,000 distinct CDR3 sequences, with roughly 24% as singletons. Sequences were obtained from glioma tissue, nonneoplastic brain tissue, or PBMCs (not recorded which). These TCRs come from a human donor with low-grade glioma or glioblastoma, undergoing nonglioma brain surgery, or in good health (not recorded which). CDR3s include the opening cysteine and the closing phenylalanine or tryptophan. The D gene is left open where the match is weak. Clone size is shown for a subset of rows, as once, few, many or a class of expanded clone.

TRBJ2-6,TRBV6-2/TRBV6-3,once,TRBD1,TGTGCCAGCAGTTCTAAAGGGGGCGTTCGGTCTGGGGCCGACGTCCTGACTTTC,CASSSKGGVRSGADVLTF
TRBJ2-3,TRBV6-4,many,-,TGTGCCAGCAGCCGGGAATTATACACAGATACGCAGTATTTT,CASSRELYTDTQYF
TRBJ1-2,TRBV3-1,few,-,TGTGCCAGCAGCCAAGATCTACGGGGGCGAGATGGCTACACCTTC,CASSQDLRGRDGYTF
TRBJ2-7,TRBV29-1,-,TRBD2,TGCAGCGTAAAGACTAGCGGAAGCTCCTACGAGCAGTACTTC,CSVKTSGSSYEQYF
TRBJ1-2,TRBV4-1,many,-,TGCGCCAGCAGCCACAAAGACAACCTAGGCTACACCTTC,CASSHKDNLGYTF
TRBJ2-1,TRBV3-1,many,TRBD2,TGTGCCAGCAGGATAGCGGGAGGCTCCTACAATGAGCAGTTCTTC,CASRIAGGSYNEQFF
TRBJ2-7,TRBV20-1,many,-,TGCAGTGCTAGGGCTAGTGGGTACGAGCAGTACTTC,CSARASGYEQYF
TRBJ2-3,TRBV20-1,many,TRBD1,TGCAGTGCTGGTACAGGGGCAACAGATACGCAGTATTTT,CSAGTGATDTQYF
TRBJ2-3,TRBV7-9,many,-,TGTGCCAGCAGCCCACGGTCAGCCGTCCTCACGCAGTATTTT,CASSPRSAVLTQYF
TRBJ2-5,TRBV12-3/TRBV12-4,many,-,TGTGCCAGCAGCCCCCGGACCCCCGAGACCCAGTACTTC,CASSPRTPETQYF
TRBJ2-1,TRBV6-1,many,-,TGTGCCAGCAGCTTAAACAATGAGCAGTTCTTC,CASSLNNEQFF
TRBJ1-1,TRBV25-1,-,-,TGTGCCAGCAGTGAAGGGTCGCGAGGGATCGGGATGAAAACTGAAGCTTTATTT,CASSEGSRGIGMKTEALF
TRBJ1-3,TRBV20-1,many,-,TGCAGTGCTAGAGAGAATCTCGGAAACACCATATATTTT,CSARENLGNTIYF
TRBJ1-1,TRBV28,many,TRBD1,TGTGCCAGCAGACCATTTCAGGGGGGGGCCACTGAAGCTTTCTTT,CASRPFQGGATEAFF
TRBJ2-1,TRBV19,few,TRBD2,TGTGCCAGTAGTCTCGGACTAGCGGGAGCCCTCATGGAGCAGTTCTTC,CASSLGLAGALMEQFF
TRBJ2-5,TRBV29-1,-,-,TGCAGCGTTGAAGATCTGATAGGAACGGCCCAGTACTTC,CSVEDLIGTAQYF
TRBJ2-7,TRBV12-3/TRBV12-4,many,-,TGTGCCAGCAGCCGCGACGCCTCCTACGAGCAGTACTTC,CASSRDASYEQYF
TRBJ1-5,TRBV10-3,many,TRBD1,TGTGCCATCAGCCCGGGACAGTATAGCAATCAGCCCCAGCATTTT,CAISPGQYSNQPQHF
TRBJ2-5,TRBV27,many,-,TGTGCCAGCACTGGGGGGCGAGGGGAGACCCAGTACTTC,CASTGGRGETQYF
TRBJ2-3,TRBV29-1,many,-,TGCAGCGTTGATGAAGGGCTGAGCACAGATACGCAGTATTTT,CSVDEGLSTDTQYF
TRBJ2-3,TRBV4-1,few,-,TGCGCCAGCAGCCAGCACAGGGATCCCACAGATACGCAGTATTTT,CASSQHRDPTDTQYF
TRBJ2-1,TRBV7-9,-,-,TGTGCCAGCAGCTTAGACCGGGGCAATGAGCAGTTCTTC,CASSLDRGNEQFF
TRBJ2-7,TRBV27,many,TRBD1,TGTGCCAGCAGTTTCGGGACAGGGGACGAGCAGTACTTC,CASSFGTGDEQYF